The entry below describes one TCR beta chain. Its antigen is not known. The sample belongs to a study of CXCR3-negative and CXCR3-positive naive CD8 T cells. Overall study results and limits: Researchers report that CXCR3-positive naive cells carry more hydrophobic TRB CDR3s than CXCR3-negative naive cells. Both naive subsets, CXCR3-negative and CXCR3-positive, displayed similar TRBV-TRBJ usage, unlike memory cells. Sequencing showed both naive subsets with comparably high diversity, and memory CD8+ cells much lower.

The CDR3 runs to 18 residues. The germline gives CDR1 LGHNA, CDR2 YNFKEQ. Via 5' RACE with UMI labels, TRB cDNA libraries were prepared. After re-calling the 5' RACE reads, TCRdb lists one entry per CDR3 protein, DNA absent. The listing contains 5,000 to 6,500 distinct CDR3 sequences. Definition of naive CD8+ T cells rested on a CD45RO-CCR7+CD27+CD95- profile. Sequencing used naive CXCR3- CD8+ T cells from blood. Subset described: CD45RO-CCR7+CD27+CD95- naive CD8+ T cells lacking CXCR3 (TNR3-). The TCR was taken from a human donor in good health. Some clones in this sample may be carry-over from other donors' samples. This chain joins TRBV4-2 and TRBJ2-3; TCRdb names TRBD2, which stays unverified in the absence of DNA. CDR3 amino acids: CASSQVEGLAGETDTQYF.